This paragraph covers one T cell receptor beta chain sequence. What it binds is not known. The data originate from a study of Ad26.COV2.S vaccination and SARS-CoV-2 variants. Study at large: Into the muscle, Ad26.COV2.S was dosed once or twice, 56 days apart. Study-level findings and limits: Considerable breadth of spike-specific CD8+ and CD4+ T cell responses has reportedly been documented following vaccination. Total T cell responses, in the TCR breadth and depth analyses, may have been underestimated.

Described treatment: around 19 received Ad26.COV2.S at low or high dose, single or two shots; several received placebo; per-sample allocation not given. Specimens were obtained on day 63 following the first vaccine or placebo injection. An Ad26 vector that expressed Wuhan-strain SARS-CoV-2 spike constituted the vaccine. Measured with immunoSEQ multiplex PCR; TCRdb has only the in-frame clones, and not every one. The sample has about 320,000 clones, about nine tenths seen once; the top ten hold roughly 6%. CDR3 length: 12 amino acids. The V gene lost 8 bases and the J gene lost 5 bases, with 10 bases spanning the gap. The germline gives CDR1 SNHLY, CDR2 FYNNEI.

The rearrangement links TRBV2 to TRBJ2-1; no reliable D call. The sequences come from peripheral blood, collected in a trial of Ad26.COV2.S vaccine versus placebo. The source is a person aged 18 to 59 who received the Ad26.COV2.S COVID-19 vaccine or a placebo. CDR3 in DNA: TGTGCCAGCGTCTCAGGCAACAATGAGCAGTTCTTC. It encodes CASVSGNNEQFF.